These T cell receptor beta chains were read from a single sample in a study of cytomegalovirus exposure and HLA in healthy donors. This table comes from immunoSEQ multiplex PCR, and its TCRdb copy is limited to in-frame clones, with some not included. The table shows about 170,000 clones, with approximately 84% occurring only once. Material for sequencing was PBMCs. These receptors originate from a man aged 25 to 40 in good health and CMV-seropositive. Each CDR3 is given with its conserved first and last residue. The D gene is left open where the match is weak. Size tells how often a clone was seen (once, few, many) or the class of an expanded clone, and some rows leave it out.

. | . | TRBJ2-7 | TRBV18 | CASSQGDILYRFNYEQYF | TGTGCCAGCTCACAAGGGGACATTCTCTACCGCTTCAACTACGAGCAGTACTTC
. | . | TRBJ1-5 | TRBV18 | CASSPSNNQPQHF | TGTGCCAGCTCACCGAGCAACAATCAGCCCCAGCATTTT
. | TRBD1 | TRBJ1-4 | TRBV7-9 | CASSTRQGGDEKLFF | TGTGCCAGCAGCACCCGACAGGGAGGAGATGAAAAACTGTTTTTT
. | . | TRBJ1-3 | TRBV9 | CASGSSSSSGNTIYF | TGTGCCTCTGGGAGCAGTTCGAGCTCTGGAAACACCATATATTTT
. | . | TRBJ1-5 | TRBV11-2 | CASSPAVGDSNQPQHF | TGTGCCAGCAGCCCTGCGGTAGGGGATAGCAATCAGCCCCAGCATTTT
. | . | TRBJ1-1 | TRBV6-5 | CASSYPGNEAFF | TGTGCCAGCAGTTACCCGGGGAATGAAGCTTTCTTT
. | . | TRBJ2-1 | TRBV27 | CASSLSLALSYNEQFF | TGTGCCAGCAGTTTATCGCTAGCGCTCTCCTACAATGAGCAGTTCTTC
. | TRBD2 | TRBJ2-2 | TRBV7-6 | CASRLTSGTGELFF | TGTGCCAGCAGATTGACTAGCGGGACCGGGGAGCTGTTTTTT
. | . | TRBJ1-1 | TRBV7-9 | CSSSLVGAGTEAFF | TGTTCCAGCAGCTTAGTGGGGGCGGGCACTGAAGCTTTCTTT
. | . | TRBJ2-5 | TRBV7-2 | CASSLDRGREGSRETQYF | TGTGCCAGCAGCTTAGACAGGGGGAGGGAGGGCAGTCGAGAGACCCAGTACTTC
few | . | TRBJ1-1 | TRBV7-8 | CASSFNRQPNTEAFF | TGTGCCAGCAGCTTTAACCGACAGCCGAACACTGAAGCTTTCTTT
. | TRBD2 | TRBJ2-2 | TRBV29-1 | CSVGTSGSGTGELFF | TGCAGCGTTGGGACTAGCGGGAGTGGGACCGGGGAGCTGTTTTTT
. | . | TRBJ1-1 | TRBV18 | CASSPSQANTEAFF | TGTGCCAGCTCACCATCACAGGCGAACACTGAAGCTTTCTTT
. | . | TRBJ2-1 | TRBV9 | CASSVRGGMYNEQFF | TGTGCCAGCAGCGTTAGGGGCGGGATGTACAATGAGCAGTTCTTC
. | TRBD2 | TRBJ2-3 | TRBV30 | CAWSVLSGADTQYF | TGTGCCTGGAGTGTACTAAGCGGGGCAGATACGCAGTATTTT
few | . | TRBJ1-4 | TRBV5-5 | CASSLTRDEKLFF | TGTGCCAGCAGCCTCACCCGGGATGAAAAACTGTTTTTT
. | TRBD2 | TRBJ2-1 | TRBV19 | CASSIGLAGLNEQFF | TGTGCCAGTAGTATCGGGCTAGCGGGCCTCAATGAGCAGTTCTTC
. | TRBD1 | TRBJ1-2 | TRBV15 | CATSLGTGNYGYTF | TGTGCCACCAGCCTAGGGACAGGGAACTATGGCTACACCTTC
. | . | TRBJ1-1 | TRBV10-3 | CAISEDRAIANTEAFF | TGTGCCATCAGTGAGGACAGAGCTATTGCGAACACTGAAGCTTTCTTT
. | . | TRBJ2-1 | TRBV27 | CASSFSGTGDNEQFF | TGTGCCAGCAGTTTCAGTGGGACGGGAGACAATGAGCAGTTCTTC
. | TRBD1 | TRBJ2-1 | TRBV7-2 | CASSLRQGAGIAFF | TGTGCCAGCAGCTTAAGGCAGGGGGCTGGAATAGCGTTCTTC
. | . | TRBJ2-7 | TRBV30 | CAWRGRLAYEQYF | TGTGCCTGGAGGGGGAGGCTGGCCTACGAGCAGTACTTC
. | TRBD1 | TRBJ2-5 | TRBV6-5 | CASRDRVVETQYF | TGTGCCAGCCGGGACAGGGTTGTGGAGACCCAGTACTTC
few | TRBD2 | TRBJ2-1 | TRBV11-2 | CASSVPGTRTDEQFF | TGTGCCAGCAGCGTTCCCGGGACTAGGACCGATGAGCAGTTCTTC
. | TRBD2 | TRBJ2-1 | TRBV6-4 | CASSLETSGNEQFF | TGTGCCAGCAGTTTGGAGACTAGCGGCAATGAGCAGTTCTTC
. | . | TRBJ1-1 | TRBV5-5 | CASSLKGWHEAFF | TGTGCCAGCAGCTTAAAGGGGTGGCATGAAGCTTTCTTT